Listed here are 23 T cell receptor beta chains from one sample, sequenced in a study of blood T cell repertoires in COVID-19. Generated by immunoSEQ multiplex PCR, the TCRdb table keeps only in-frame clones and is missing some. Altogether 140,000 to 150,000 clones are present, around 80% being singletons, with the ten largest covering about 1.8%. The specimen sequenced was peripheral blood. All receptors come from a woman aged 55-69 years with acute or convalescent COVID-19.

Only a few counts were recorded for this clone. The chain carries TRBV3-1 (or the pseudogene TRBV3-2) and TRBJ2-5; 12 bases agree with TRBD1. With 1 base clipped from V and 5 bases from J, the junction kept 17 bases outside the gene matches. The CDR3 has 20 amino acids. Germline assignment: CDR1 LGHDT and CDR2 YNNKEL (reference sequence). Here the CDR3 reads CASSQVSLTGGQGALETQYF. In nucleotides, the CDR3 is TGTGCCAGCAGCCAAGTTTCCCTTACTGGGGGACAGGGGGCTTTGGAGACCCAGTACTTC.

The V and J genes are TRBV6-4 and TRBJ1-2; 9 bases are a match to TRBD1. The J segment lost 8 bases and the V segment lost 5 bases, leaving 6 bases of the junction unmatched. In germline, CDR1 is MRHNA, CDR2 SNTAGT. CDR3 size: 13 residues. The CDR3 region has the DNA TGTGCCAGCAGTCCCGGGACAGGGTCCGGCTACACCTTC. It codes for CASSPGTGSGYTF.

The chain is built from TRBV5-1 and TRBJ2-1; a possible D gene is TRBD2 (5 bases). In germline, CDR1 is SGHRS, CDR2 YFSETQ. Trimming removed 0 bases at V and 4 bases at J, with 8 bases between. This CDR3 is built from 14 residues. As DNA, the CDR3 is TGCGCCAGCAGCTTGGGGACTGTATACAATGAGCAGTTCTTC. The encoded protein is CASSLGTVYNEQFF.

V is TRBV3-1 (or the pseudogene TRBV3-2) and J is TRBJ2-3, with TRBD2 matching 7 bases. Germline V gene sequence: CDR1 LGHDT, CDR2 YNNKEL (reference sequence). The CDR3 sequence is 16 residues long. V was pared by 4 bases and J by 0 bases, with 7 bases of the junction left unmatched. CDR3 in amino acids: CASSPLASGSTDTQYF. CDR3 bases: TGTGCCAGCAGCCCCCTTGCTAGCGGTAGCACAGATACGCAGTATTTT.

This clone was seen a handful of times. J is TRBJ2-5 and V is TRBV10-3, with D unresolved. This CDR3 comprises 12 residues. The germline V and J ends were trimmed by 5 bases and 5 bases, with 9 bases remaining between them. In germline, CDR1 is ENHRY, CDR2 SYGVKD. The CDR3 DNA follows: TGTGCCATCAGTCTAGAGATGGAGACCCAGTACTTC. This codes for CAISLEMETQYF.

The V and J genes are TRBV6-5 and TRBJ2-4; the match to TRBD2 covers 12 bases. This CDR3 has 16 amino acids. Trimming took 4 bases from V and 3 from J; bases not matched to a gene: 4. CDR1 is MNHEY and CDR2 is SVGAGI in the germline V gene. The CDR3 protein is CASSFSSGRGKNIQYF. The CDR3 DNA is TGTGCCAGCAGTTTCTCTAGCGGGAGGGGCAAAAACATTCAGTACTTC.

This clone was observed a few times. The V and J genes are TRBV9 and TRBJ2-2; D gene unclear. V lost 0 bases to trimming and J lost 4 bases, with 7 bases between them. Germline V gene data show CDR1 as SGDLS and CDR2 as YYNGEE. The CDR3 extends over 14 amino acids. The CDR3 region is CASSVEQITGELFF. The CDR3 DNA follows: TGTGCCAGCAGCGTAGAACAGATCACCGGGGAGCTGTTTTTT. The full variable domain, rest sourced from reference TRBV9 and TRBJ2-2, is DSGVTQTPKHLITATGQRVTLRCSPRSGDLSVYWYQQSLDQGLQFLIQYYNGEERAKGNILERFSAQQFPDLHSELNLSSLELGDSALYFCASSVEQITGELFFGEGSRLTVL.

The rearrangement links TRBV4-1 to TRBJ1-1, with D possibly TRBD1 on 6 matching bases. The length of the CDR3 is 15 residues. CDR1 and CDR2 from the germline V gene are MGHRA and YSYEKL. Trimming cost V 2 bases and J 7 bases, with 17 bases left between them. As DNA, the CDR3 is TGCGCCAGCAGCCAAATACCAGGGGATCGCCGTGAAGCTTTCTTT. Protein: CASSQIPGDRREAFF.

The chain carries TRBV7-9 and TRBJ2-3, with TRBD1 as a possible D gene (7 bases). The V and J ends lost 1 base and 7 bases respectively, with 15 bases between them. Germline assignment: CDR1 SEHNR and CDR2 FQNEAQ (reference sequence). The CDR3 length is 15 residues. This CDR3 reads CASSLGQGGVNTQYF. The CDR3 DNA reads TGTGCCAGCAGCTTAGGACAGGGCGGGGTAAATACGCAGTATTTT.

This rearrangement joins TRBV10-3 to TRBJ1-4; D is ambiguous. The length of the CDR3 is 13 residues. Trimming took off 7 bases at V and 0 bases at J, with 6 bases between the two ends. The germline V gene encodes CDR1 ENHRY and CDR2 SYGVKD. The CDR3, as DNA: TGTGCCATCAAGCCCGCAACTAATGAAAAACTGTTTTTT. This sequence encodes CAIKPATNEKLFF.

The CDR3, as DNA: TGCGCCAGCAGCCAAGATTCAGCCTACCTAGCGGAGAACACCGGGGAGCTGTTTTTT. Translating it yields CASSQDSAYLAENTGELFF. This chain uses TRBV4-1 with TRBJ2-2; 7 bases agree with TRBD2. With V trimmed by 0 bases and J by 1 base, 11 bases remained unmatched. The CDR3 loop spans 19 amino acids. CDR1 and CDR2 from the germline V gene are MGHRA and YSYEKL.

The CDR3 DNA reads as TGTGCCAGCAGTTCGGGGGTTCAGCCCCAGCATTTT. Translation: CASSSGVQPQHF. The chain employs TRBV6-5 and TRBJ1-5; a possible D gene is TRBD1 (5 bases). The CDR3 runs to 12 residues. The V end lost 4 bases, the J end lost 6 bases, and 7 bases lay between the germline ends. Looked up from germline, CDR1 is MNHEY and CDR2 is SVGAGI.

The CDR3 DNA reads as TGCGCCAGCAGTCGGACCGGGACAGGTAACACTGAAGCTTTCTTT. Translated: CASSRTGTGNTEAFF. The V gene is TRBV10-1, the J gene TRBJ1-1, with 8 bases fitting TRBD1. Germline V gene data show CDR1 as WNHNN and CDR2 as SYGVQD (reference sequence). Trimming removed 5 bases from V and 2 bases from J; junction bases left unmatched: 7. The CDR3 has 15 amino acids.

This clone was seen a single time. The rearrangement links TRBV27 to TRBJ1-1, with no clear D. CDR3 length: 14 residues. Germline V gene lookup returns CDR1 MNHEY and CDR2 SMNVEV (reference sequence). V was pared by 4 bases and J by 4 bases, with 13 bases between. The CDR3 DNA is TGTGCCAGCAGTTCCATCCTTCGGGGCACTGAAGCTTTCTTT. Protein: CASSSILRGTEAFF.

This clone was counted only a few times. J is TRBJ1-1 and V is TRBV30; weak D call: TRBD1 (5 bases). The CDR3 is 12 residues long. Looked up from germline, CDR1 is GTSNPN and CDR2 is SVGIG (reference sequence). Trimming removed 3 bases at V and 4 bases at J, with 9 bases between. This CDR3 reads CAWRGVFTEAFF. CDR3 bases: TGTGCCTGGAGAGGGGTATTCACTGAAGCTTTCTTT.

The chain has TRBV10-2 and TRBJ2-7, with D possibly matching TRBD2 (6 bases). V gave up 6 bases and J gave up 0 bases, with 21 bases separating them. Germline V gene data show CDR1 as WSHSY and CDR2 as SAAADI. There are 17 residues in the CDR3. This CDR3 reads CASRLSFGGVISYEQYF. CDR3 nucleotides: TGCGCCAGCAGACTTTCCTTCGGGGGAGTCATCTCCTACGAGCAGTACTTC.

Here the CDR3 DNA reads TGTGCCAGCAGCCAACAGGTTGAAGCTTTCTTT. Residues: CASSQQVEAFF. The chain is built from TRBV16 and TRBJ1-1; no firm D call. CDR3 length: 11 residues. V lost 2 bases to trimming and J lost 7 bases, with 5 bases between them. From germline, CDR1 is KGHSY and CDR2 FQNENV.

This chain connects TRBV25-1 to TRBJ1-2; TRBD1 is a possible D gene (5 bases). Trimming stripped 3 bases from V and 2 bases from J, with 13 bases between. In germline, CDR1 is MGHDK, CDR2 SYGVNS. CDR3 size: 15 residues. The CDR3 sequence is CASSDPQGMNYGYTF. Written as DNA, the CDR3 is TGTGCCAGCAGTGACCCGCAGGGAATGAACTATGGCTACACCTTC.

The chain joins TRBV27 to TRBJ1-2; D gene ambiguous. Trimming took 4 bases from V and 7 from J, leaving 13 bases between them. Per germline, CDR1 MNHEY and CDR2 SMNVEV (reference sequence). The CDR3 is made up of 13 amino acids. CDR3 loop: CASSYLSTGGYTF. The DNA of the CDR3 is TGTGCCAGCAGTTATCTTTCGACGGGTGGCTACACCTTC.

The chain couples TRBV7-9 to TRBJ1-2; D is unresolved. Germline V gene data show CDR1 as SEHNR and CDR2 as FQNEAQ (reference sequence). The ends were cut back, 1 base at V and 3 bases at J, with 12 bases in the middle. There are 15 residues in the CDR3. The CDR3 DNA sequence: TGTGCCAGCAGCTTAGGGGCCCGCGGGGACTATGGCTACACCTTC. Encoded protein: CASSLGARGDYGYTF.

This chain links TRBV20-1 with TRBJ1-1, with a tentative D call TRBD1 (6 bases). The CDR3 runs 15 residues. The germline V gene has CDR1 DFQATT and CDR2 SNEGSKA (reference sequence). The V and J ends lost 3 bases and 5 bases respectively, with 19 bases between them. CDR3 region: CSASMGAGLGTEAFF. The DNA of the CDR3 is TGCAGTGCTAGTATGGGGGCCGGGCTTGGAACTGAAGCTTTCTTT.

This clone was seen a few times. J is TRBJ2-3 and V is TRBV28; maybe TRBD2 (6 bases). V gave up 8 bases and J gave up 3 bases, with 6 bases separating them. The CDR3 consists of 11 residues. Germline V gives CDR1 MDHEN, CDR2 SYDVKM. The CDR3 region has the DNA TGTGCCAGCGGGAGGACAGATACGCAGTATTTT. This codes for CASGRTDTQYF.

This chain joins TRBV19 and TRBJ1-2; 10 bases are shared with TRBD1. This CDR3 spans 16 amino acids. Unmatched junction bases numbered 11, after V lost 6 bases and J lost 4 bases. The germline gives CDR1 LNHDA, CDR2 SQIVND (reference sequence). The CDR3 protein is CASSPSGTGALYGYTF. The DNA for the CDR3 is TGTGCCAGTAGCCCAAGTGGGACAGGGGCCCTCTATGGCTACACCTTC.